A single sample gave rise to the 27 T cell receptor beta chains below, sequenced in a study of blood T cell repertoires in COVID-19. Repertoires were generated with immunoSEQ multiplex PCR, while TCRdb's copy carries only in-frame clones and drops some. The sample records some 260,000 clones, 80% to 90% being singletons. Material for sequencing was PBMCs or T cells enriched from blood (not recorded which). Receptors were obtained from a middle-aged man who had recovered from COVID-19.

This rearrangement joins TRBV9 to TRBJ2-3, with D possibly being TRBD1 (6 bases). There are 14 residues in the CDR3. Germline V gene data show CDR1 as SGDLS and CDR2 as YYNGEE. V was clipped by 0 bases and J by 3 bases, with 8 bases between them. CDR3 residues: CASSVDQGTDTQYF. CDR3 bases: TGTGCCAGCAGCGTAGATCAGGGGACAGATACGCAGTATTTT.

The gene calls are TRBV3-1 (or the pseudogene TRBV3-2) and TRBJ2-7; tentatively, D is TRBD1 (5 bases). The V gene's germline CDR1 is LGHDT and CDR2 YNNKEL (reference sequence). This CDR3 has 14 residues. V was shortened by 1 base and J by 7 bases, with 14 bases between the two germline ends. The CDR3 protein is CASSQALDREEQYF. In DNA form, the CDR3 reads TGTGCCAGCAGCCAAGCCCTCGACAGAGAAGAGCAGTACTTC.

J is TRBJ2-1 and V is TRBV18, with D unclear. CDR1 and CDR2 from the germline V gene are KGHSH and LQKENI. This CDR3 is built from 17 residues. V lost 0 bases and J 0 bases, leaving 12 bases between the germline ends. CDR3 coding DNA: TGTGCCAGCTCACCACCGTTGGGCGAGAGCTCCTACAATGAGCAGTTCTTC. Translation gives CASSPPLGESSYNEQFF.

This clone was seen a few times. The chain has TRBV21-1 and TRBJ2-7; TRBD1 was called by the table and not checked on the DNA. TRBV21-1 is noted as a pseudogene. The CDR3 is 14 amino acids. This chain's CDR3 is CASSLVRVSYEQYF. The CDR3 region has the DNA TGTGCCAGCAGCTTGGTCAGGGTCTCCTACGAGCAGTACTTC.

The CDR3 region is CASSLRDSTWLRYTF. The CDR3, as DNA: TGTGCCAGCAGCCTCCGGGACTCCACCTGGCTGCGCTACACCTTC. The V call is TRBV3-1 (or the pseudogene TRBV3-2), the J call TRBJ1-2; D possibly corresponds to TRBD1 (5 bases). This CDR3 region has 15 residues. Germline V lookup: CDR1 LGHDT, CDR2 YNNKEL (reference sequence). The V end lost 4 bases, the J end lost 9 bases, and 21 bases lay between the germline ends.

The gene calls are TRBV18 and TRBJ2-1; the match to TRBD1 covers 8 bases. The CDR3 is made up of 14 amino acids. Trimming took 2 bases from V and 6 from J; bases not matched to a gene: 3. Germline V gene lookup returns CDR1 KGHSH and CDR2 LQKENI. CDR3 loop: CASSPATGVNEQFF. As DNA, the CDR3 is TGTGCCAGCTCACCAGCGACAGGGGTCAATGAGCAGTTCTTC. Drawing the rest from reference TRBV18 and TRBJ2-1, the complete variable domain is NAGVMQNPRHLVRRRGQEARLRCSPMKGHSHVYWYRQLPEEGLKFMVYLQKENIIDESGMPKERFSAEFPKEGPSILRIQQVVRGDSAAYFCASSPATGVNEQFFGPGTRLTVL.

The CDR3 loop reads CASSKVGLTRWDGYTF. CDR3 sequence (DNA): TGTGCCAGCAGCAAAGTGGGTCTTACCAGGTGGGATGGCTACACCTTC. The chain recombines TRBV21-1 with TRBJ1-2; the table's D call, TRBD1, has no DNA check behind it. TRBV21-1 is listed as a pseudogene. The CDR3 has 16 amino acids.

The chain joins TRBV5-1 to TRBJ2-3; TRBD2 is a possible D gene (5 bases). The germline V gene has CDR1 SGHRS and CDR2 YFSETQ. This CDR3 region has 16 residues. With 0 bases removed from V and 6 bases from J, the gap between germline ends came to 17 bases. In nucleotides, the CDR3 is TGCGCCAGCAGCTTGGGAGGGAGTTCATTTGGGGATACGCAGTATTTT. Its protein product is CASSLGGSSFGDTQYF.

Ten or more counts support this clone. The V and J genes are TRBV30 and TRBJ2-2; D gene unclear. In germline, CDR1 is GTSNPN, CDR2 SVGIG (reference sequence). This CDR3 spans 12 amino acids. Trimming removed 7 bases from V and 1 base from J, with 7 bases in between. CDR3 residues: CASLGNTGELFF. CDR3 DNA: TGTGCCTCCCTAGGGAACACCGGGGAGCTGTTTTTT.

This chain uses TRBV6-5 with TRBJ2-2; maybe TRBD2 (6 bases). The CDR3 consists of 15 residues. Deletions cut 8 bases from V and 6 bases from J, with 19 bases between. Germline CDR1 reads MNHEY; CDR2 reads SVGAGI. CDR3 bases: TGTGCCAGCGGAGCCGTTACGGGAGTTCCCGGGGAGCTGTTTTTT. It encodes CASGAVTGVPGELFF.

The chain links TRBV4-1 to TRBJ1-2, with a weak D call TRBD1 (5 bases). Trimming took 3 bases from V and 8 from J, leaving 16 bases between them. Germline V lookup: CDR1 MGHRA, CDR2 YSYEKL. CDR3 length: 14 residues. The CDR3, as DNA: TGCGCCAGCAGCCACTTAGGGGAAGCAGCCGGCTACACCTTC. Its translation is CASSHLGEAAGYTF.

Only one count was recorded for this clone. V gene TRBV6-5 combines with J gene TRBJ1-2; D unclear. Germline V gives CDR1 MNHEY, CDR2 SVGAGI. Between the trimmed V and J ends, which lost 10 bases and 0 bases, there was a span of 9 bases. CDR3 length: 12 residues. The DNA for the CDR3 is TGTGCCACAGGCTCAGCTAACTATGGCTACACCTTC. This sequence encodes CATGSANYGYTF.

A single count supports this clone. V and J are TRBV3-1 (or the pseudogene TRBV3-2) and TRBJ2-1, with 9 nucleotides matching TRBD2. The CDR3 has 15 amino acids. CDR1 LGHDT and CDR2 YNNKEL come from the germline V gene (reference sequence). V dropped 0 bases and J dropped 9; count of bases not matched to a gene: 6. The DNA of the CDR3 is TGTGCCAGCAGCCAAGAGCTAGCGGGGACGGGTGAGCAGTTCTTC. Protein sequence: CASSQELAGTGEQFF.

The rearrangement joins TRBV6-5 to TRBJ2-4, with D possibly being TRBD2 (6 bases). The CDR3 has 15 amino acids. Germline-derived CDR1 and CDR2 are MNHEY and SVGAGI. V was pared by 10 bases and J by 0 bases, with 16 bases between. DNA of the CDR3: TGTGCCACCTCGGGACTTCGGCTAGCCAAAAACATTCAGTACTTC. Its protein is CATSGLRLAKNIQYF.

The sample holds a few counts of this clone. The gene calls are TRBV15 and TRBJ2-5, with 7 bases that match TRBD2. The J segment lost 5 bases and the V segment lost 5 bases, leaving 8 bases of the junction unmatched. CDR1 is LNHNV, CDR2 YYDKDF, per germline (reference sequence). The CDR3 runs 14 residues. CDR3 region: CATSPRGGRETQYF. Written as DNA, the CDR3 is TGTGCCACCAGCCCGAGGGGAGGGAGGGAGACCCAGTACTTC.

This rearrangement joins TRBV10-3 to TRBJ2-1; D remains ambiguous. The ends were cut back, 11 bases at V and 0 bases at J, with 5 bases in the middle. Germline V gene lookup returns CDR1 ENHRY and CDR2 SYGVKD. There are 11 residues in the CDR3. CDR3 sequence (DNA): TGTGCCGCCAGCTCCTACAATGAGCAGTTCTTC. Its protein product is CAASSYNEQFF.

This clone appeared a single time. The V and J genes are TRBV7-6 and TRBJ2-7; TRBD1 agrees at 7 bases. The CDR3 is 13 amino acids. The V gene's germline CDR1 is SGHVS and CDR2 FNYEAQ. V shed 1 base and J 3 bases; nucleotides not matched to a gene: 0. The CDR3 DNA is TGTGCCAGCAGCTTAGGGGACAGCTACGAGCAGTACTTC. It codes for CASSLGDSYEQYF.

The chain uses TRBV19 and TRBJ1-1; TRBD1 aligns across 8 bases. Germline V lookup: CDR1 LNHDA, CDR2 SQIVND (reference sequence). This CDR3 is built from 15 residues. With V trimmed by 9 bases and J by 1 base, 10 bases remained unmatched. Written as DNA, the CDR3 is TGTGCCAGATACGCAGGGGGCGCGTCGAACACTGAAGCTTTCTTT. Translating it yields CARYAGGASNTEAFF.

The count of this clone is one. CDR3 residues: CASSQDRQGAKAGELFF. Here the CDR3 DNA reads TGTGCCAGCAGCCAAGATAGGCAGGGGGCGAAGGCCGGGGAGCTGTTTTTT. The chain joins TRBV3-1 (or the pseudogene TRBV3-2) to TRBJ2-2; 8 bases agree with TRBD1. CDR1 is LGHDT and CDR2 is YNNKEL in the germline V gene (reference sequence). The J segment lost 6 bases and the V segment lost 0 bases, leaving 9 bases of the junction unmatched. The CDR3 length is 17 residues.

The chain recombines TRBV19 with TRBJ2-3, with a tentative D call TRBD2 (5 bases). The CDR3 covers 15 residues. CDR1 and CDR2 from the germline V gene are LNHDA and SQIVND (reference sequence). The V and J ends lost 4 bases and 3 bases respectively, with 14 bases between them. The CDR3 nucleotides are TGTGCCAGTAGTACGACGTCCACGGGGACAGATACGCAGTATTTT. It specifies CASSTTSTGTDTQYF.

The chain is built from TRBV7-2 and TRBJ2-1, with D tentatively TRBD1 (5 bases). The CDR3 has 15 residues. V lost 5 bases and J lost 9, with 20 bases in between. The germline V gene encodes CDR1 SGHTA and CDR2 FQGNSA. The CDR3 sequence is CASSLSPQGRGEQFF. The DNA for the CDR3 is TGTGCCAGCAGCCTCAGTCCCCAGGGTAGGGGTGAGCAGTTCTTC.

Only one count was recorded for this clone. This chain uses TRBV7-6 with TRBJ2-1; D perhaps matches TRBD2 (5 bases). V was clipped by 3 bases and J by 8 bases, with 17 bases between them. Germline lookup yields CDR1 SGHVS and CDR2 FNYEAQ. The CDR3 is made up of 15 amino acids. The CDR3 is CASSFLPFWRDEQFF. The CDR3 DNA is TGTGCCAGCAGCTTTCTGCCTTTTTGGCGGGATGAGCAGTTCTTC.

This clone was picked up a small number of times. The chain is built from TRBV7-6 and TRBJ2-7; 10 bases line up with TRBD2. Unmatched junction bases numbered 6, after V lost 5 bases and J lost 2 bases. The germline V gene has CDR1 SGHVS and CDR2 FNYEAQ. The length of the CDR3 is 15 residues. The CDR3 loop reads CASSPGTSVAYEQYF. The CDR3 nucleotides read TGTGCCAGCAGCCCCGGGACTAGCGTGGCCTACGAGCAGTACTTC.

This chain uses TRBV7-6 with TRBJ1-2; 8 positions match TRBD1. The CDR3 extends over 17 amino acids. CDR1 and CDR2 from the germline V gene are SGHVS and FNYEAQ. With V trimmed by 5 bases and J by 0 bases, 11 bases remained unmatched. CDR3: CASSPLRQGLANYGYTF. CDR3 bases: TGTGCCAGCAGCCCTCTGAGACAGGGGTTAGCTAACTATGGCTACACCTTC.

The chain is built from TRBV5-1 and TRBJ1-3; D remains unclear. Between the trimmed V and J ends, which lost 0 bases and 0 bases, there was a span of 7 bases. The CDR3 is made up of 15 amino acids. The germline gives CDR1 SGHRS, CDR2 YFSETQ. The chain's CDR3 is CASSLVPFSGNTIYF. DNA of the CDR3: TGCGCCAGCAGCTTGGTCCCTTTCTCTGGAAACACCATATATTTT.

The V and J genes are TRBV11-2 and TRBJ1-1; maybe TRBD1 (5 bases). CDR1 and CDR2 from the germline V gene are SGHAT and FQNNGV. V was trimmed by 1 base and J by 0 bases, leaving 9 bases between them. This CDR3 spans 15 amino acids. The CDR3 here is CASSLGRGMNTEAFF. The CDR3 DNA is TGTGCCAGCAGCTTAGGTCGGGGGATGAACACTGAAGCTTTCTTT.

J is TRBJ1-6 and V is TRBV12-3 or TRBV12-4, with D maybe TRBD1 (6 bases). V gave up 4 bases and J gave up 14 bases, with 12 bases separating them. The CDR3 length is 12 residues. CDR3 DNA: TGTGCCAGCAGTTCGGACAGATTATCCCTCCACTTT. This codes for CASSSDRLSLHF.